The rows below give T cell receptor beta chains drawn from one sample of a study of cytomegalovirus exposure and HLA in healthy donors. Here immunoSEQ multiplex PCR was the method, and the copy in TCRdb shows in-frame clones only, minus some. This table holds 150,000 to 200,000 clones, roughly 87% found once. The sample consisted of PBMCs. These receptors were collected from a woman between 50 and 59 years old in good health and CMV-seronegative. CDR3s include the opening cysteine and the closing phenylalanine or tryptophan. D genes are given only for firm matches. For some rows the clone size is stated as once, few or many, or as a class when expanded; others skip it.

TRBV7-2,NA,TRBJ2-7,TRBD1,CASSSGGLDEQYF,TGTGCCAGCAGCTCAGGGGGCTTGGACGAGCAGTACTTC
TRBV7-2,NA,TRBJ2-3,NA,CASSLGLLITDTQYF,TGTGCCAGCAGCTTGGGACTCCTCATAACAGATACGCAGTATTTT
TRBV30,once,TRBJ2-7,NA,CAWSKTRSEQYF,TGTGCCTGGAGTAAGACTCGGTCCGAGCAGTACTTC
TRBV7-2,NA,TRBJ2-7,TRBD2,CASSLEGTTTYEQYF,TGTGCCAGCAGCTTAGAGGGGACTACTACCTACGAGCAGTACTTC
TRBV5-4,NA,TRBJ2-5,TRBD1,CASSLGTGGETQYF,TGTGCCAGCAGCTTAGGGACAGGGGGAGAGACCCAGTACTTC
TRBV9,NA,TRBJ2-3,NA,CASSVGGGRPDTQYF,TGTGCCAGCAGCGTAGGGGGGGGCCGGCCAGATACGCAGTATTTT
TRBV11-3,NA,TRBJ1-1,TRBD1,CASSSGLGQGGRDEAFF,TGTGCCAGCAGCTCAGGGCTTGGACAGGGGGGTCGTGATGAAGCTTTCTTT
TRBV27,once,TRBJ2-1,TRBD1,CASRQGQGILNEQFF,TGTGCCAGCAGACAAGGACAGGGAATTTTGAATGAGCAGTTCTTC
TRBV5-1,NA,TRBJ2-1,TRBD1,CASRSGVSWDRGTRGEQFF,TGCGCCAGCAGATCCGGAGTATCTTGGGACAGAGGGACAAGAGGTGAGCAGTTCTTC
TRBV7-9,NA,TRBJ1-2,NA,CASSPRQVYTGYTF,TGTGCCAGCAGCCCCAGACAGGTCTATACCGGCTACACCTTC
TRBV4-1,NA,TRBJ2-2,NA,CASSRNGQRTGELFF,TGCGCCAGCAGCCGGAACGGACAGAGGACCGGGGAGCTGTTTTTT
TRBV27,NA,TRBJ2-7,TRBD1,CASSLTGVSYEQYF,TGTGCCAGCAGTTTGACAGGGGTTTCCTACGAGCAGTACTTC
TRBV15,NA,TRBJ1-5,TRBD1,CATSRGGQGVNQPQHF,TGTGCCACCAGCAGGGGTGGACAGGGGGTGAATCAGCCCCAGCATTTT
TRBV27,NA,TRBJ2-7,TRBD1,CASSPLPGTAPPEQYF,TGTGCCAGCAGTCCCCTCCCCGGGACAGCACCCCCCGAGCAGTACTTC
TRBV10-3,few,TRBJ2-3,TRBD2,CAICAGEADTQYF,TGTGCCATCTGCGCGGGAGAGGCAGATACGCAGTATTTT
TRBV19,NA,TRBJ2-1,TRBD2,CASSIGGSEYNEQFF,TGTGCCAGTAGTATCGGCGGGAGTGAGTACAATGAGCAGTTCTTC
TRBV5-1,NA,TRBJ1-4,TRBD1,CASSSGTGGNEKLFF,TGCGCCAGCAGCTCCGGGACAGGGGGAAATGAAAAACTGTTTTTT
TRBV2,few,TRBJ2-7,NA,CASSDSQGGDEQYF,TGTGCCAGCAGTGATTCTCAGGGGGGAGACGAGCAGTACTTC
TRBV7-8,NA,TRBJ2-7,NA,CASRIHWGPGETEQYF,TGTGCCAGCAGGATCCATTGGGGGCCAGGGGAAACCGAGCAGTACTTC
TRBV27,NA,TRBJ2-5,TRBD1,CASSLYWRTGQETQYF,TGTGCCAGCAGTTTATATTGGCGGACAGGCCAAGAGACCCAGTACTTC
TRBV5-1,NA,TRBJ2-1,TRBD2,CASSEVAGVLYNEQFF,TGCGCCAGCAGCGAGGTAGCGGGAGTCCTCTACAATGAGCAGTTCTTC
TRBV6-1,NA,TRBJ1-4,NA,CASSEEGRRNEKLFF,TGTGCCAGCAGTGAAGAGGGCAGGAGGAATGAAAAACTGTTTTTT
TRBV7-2,NA,TRBJ2-4,TRBD1,CASSLWGQPVNIQYF,TGTGCCAGCAGCTTATGGGGACAGCCTGTAAACATTCAGTACTTC
TRBV12-5,NA,TRBJ2-2,NA,CASGLTGTGGTTGELFF,TGTGCTAGTGGTTTGACCGGGACTGGGGGTACGACCGGGGAGCTGTTTTTT
TRBV28,NA,TRBJ2-7,TRBD1,CASRRQGSYEQYF,TGTGCCAGCCGCAGACAGGGTTCTTACGAGCAGTACTTC
TRBV9,NA,TRBJ1-3,NA,CASSRAFGNTIYF,TGTGCCAGCAGCCGCGCTTTTGGAAACACCATATATTTT
TRBV11-3,NA,TRBJ2-2,NA,CASSLDRGGELFF,TGTGCCAGCAGCTTAGATCGGGGCGGGGAGCTGTTTTTT
TRBV7-8,NA,TRBJ2-3,NA,CASSLRGATSYSDTQYF,TGTGCCAGCAGCTTACGGGGAGCTACCTCGTACTCAGATACGCAGTATTTT
TRBV27,NA,TRBJ2-7,TRBD2,CASTPGRAGGLYEQYF,TGTGCCAGCACCCCGGGACGAGCGGGGGGGCTTTACGAGCAGTACTTC
TRBV5-1,NA,TRBJ2-1,NA,CASSLGQISYNEQFF,TGCGCCAGCAGCTTGGGGCAGATCTCCTACAATGAGCAGTTCTTC
TRBV5-4,NA,TRBJ2-3,NA,CASSLRASITTDTQYF,TGTGCCAGCAGCTTGAGAGCGTCTATTACGACAGATACGCAGTATTTT
TRBV28,few,TRBJ2-7,TRBD2,CASQTSGLAGTHYEQYF,TGTGCCAGCCAAACCTCGGGACTAGCGGGGACCCACTACGAGCAGTACTTC
TRBV19,NA,TRBJ2-7,TRBD1,CASSRGQGSYEQYF,TGTGCCAGTAGTCGAGGACAGGGGTCCTACGAGCAGTACTTC
TRBV15,NA,TRBJ1-2,TRBD1,CATSRAGQNYGYTF,TGTGCCACCAGCAGAGCGGGACAGAACTATGGCTACACCTTC
TRBV7-7,NA,TRBJ2-2,TRBD1,CASAGQDTGELFF,TGTGCCAGCGCGGGACAGGATACCGGGGAGCTGTTTTTT
TRBV7-2,NA,TRBJ2-3,TRBD2,CASSLSGGTDTQYF,TGTGCCAGCAGCTTGAGCGGGGGGACAGATACGCAGTATTTT
TRBV10-2,NA,TRBJ1-4,NA,CASAPGLTNEKLFF,TGCGCCAGCGCCCCCGGTCTTACTAATGAAAAACTGTTTTTT
TRBV7-8,NA,TRBJ1-5,NA,CASSSSGAHQPQHF,TGTGCCAGCAGCTCCTCAGGGGCCCATCAGCCCCAGCATTTT
TRBV9,NA,TRBJ2-1,TRBD2,CASGGGNGAYNEQFF,TGTGCCAGCGGGGGGGGTAACGGGGCCTACAATGAGCAGTTCTTC
TRBV28,NA,TRBJ2-4,TRBD2,CASTIGRGGKNIQYF,TGTGCCAGCACCATAGGACGGGGGGGCAAAAACATTCAGTACTTC
TRBV7-3,NA,TRBJ2-5,NA,CASSSPAVYETQYF,TGTGCCAGCAGCTCCCCCGCCGTCTATGAGACCCAGTACTTC
TRBV5-1,NA,TRBJ1-5,TRBD1,CASSWGTGGDQPQHF,TGCGCCAGCAGCTGGGGGACAGGGGGGGATCAGCCCCAGCATTTT
TRBV18,NA,TRBJ2-5,NA,CASSQSETQYF,TGTGCCAGCTCACAATCGGAGACCCAGTACTTC